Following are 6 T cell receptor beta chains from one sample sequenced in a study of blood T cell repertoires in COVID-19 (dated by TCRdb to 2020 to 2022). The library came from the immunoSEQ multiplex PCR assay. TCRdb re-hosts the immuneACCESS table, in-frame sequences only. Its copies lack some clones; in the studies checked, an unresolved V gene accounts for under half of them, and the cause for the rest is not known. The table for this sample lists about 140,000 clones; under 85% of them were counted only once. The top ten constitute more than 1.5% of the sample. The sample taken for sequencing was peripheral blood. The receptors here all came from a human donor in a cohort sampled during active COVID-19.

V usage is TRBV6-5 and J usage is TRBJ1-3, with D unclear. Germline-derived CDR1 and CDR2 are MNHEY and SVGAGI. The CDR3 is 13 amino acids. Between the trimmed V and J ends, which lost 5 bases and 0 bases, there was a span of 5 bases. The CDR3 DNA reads TGTGCCAGCAGTATGAGCTCTGGAAACACCATATATTTT. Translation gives CASSMSSGNTIYF.

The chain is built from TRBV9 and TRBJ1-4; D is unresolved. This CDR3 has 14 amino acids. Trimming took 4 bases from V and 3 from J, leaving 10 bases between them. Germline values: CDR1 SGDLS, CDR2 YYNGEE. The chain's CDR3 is CASSRSGANEKLFF. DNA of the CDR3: TGTGCCAGCAGCCGCAGCGGTGCTAATGAAAAACTGTTTTTT.

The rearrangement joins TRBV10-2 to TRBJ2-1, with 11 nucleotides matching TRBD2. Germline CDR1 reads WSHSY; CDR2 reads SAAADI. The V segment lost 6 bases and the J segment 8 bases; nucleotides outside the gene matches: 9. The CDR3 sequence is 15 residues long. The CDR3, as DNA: TGCGCCAGCAGGCCACTAGCGGGAGAGGTTTATGAGCAGTTCTTC. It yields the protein CASRPLAGEVYEQFF.

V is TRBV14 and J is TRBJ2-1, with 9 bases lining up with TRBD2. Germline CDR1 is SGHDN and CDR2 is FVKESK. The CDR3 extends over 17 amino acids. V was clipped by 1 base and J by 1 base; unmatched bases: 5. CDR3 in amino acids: CASSQGRLAGSYNEQFF. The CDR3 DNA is TGTGCCAGCAGCCAAGGGCGCCTAGCGGGGTCCTACAATGAGCAGTTCTTC. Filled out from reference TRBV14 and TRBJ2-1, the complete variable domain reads EAGVTQFPSHSVIEKGQTVTLRCDPISGHDNLYWYRRVMGKEIKFLLHFVKESKQDESGMPNNRFLAERTGGTYSTLKVQPAELEDSGVYFCASSQGRLAGSYNEQFFGPGTRLTVL.

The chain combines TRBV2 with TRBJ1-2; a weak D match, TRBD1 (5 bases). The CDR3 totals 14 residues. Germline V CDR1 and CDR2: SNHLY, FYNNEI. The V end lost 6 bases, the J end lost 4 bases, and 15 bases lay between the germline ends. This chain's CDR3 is CASSANAQGYGYTF. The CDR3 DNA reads TGTGCCAGCAGCGCAAACGCCCAGGGCTATGGCTACACCTTC.

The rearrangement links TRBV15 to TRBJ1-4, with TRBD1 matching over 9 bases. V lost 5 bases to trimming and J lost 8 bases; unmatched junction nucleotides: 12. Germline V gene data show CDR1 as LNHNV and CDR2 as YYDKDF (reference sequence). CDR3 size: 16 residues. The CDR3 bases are TGTGCCACCAGCCCCCAAGGACAGGGGATGGGCGAAAAACTGTTTTTT. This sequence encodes CATSPQGQGMGEKLFF. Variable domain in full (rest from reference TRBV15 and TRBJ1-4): DAMVIQNPRYQVTQFGKPVTLSCSQTLNHNVMYWYQQKSSQAPKLLFHYYDKDFNNEADTPDNFQSRRPNTSFCFLDIRSPGLGDTAMYLCATSPQGQGMGEKLFFGSGTQLSVL.